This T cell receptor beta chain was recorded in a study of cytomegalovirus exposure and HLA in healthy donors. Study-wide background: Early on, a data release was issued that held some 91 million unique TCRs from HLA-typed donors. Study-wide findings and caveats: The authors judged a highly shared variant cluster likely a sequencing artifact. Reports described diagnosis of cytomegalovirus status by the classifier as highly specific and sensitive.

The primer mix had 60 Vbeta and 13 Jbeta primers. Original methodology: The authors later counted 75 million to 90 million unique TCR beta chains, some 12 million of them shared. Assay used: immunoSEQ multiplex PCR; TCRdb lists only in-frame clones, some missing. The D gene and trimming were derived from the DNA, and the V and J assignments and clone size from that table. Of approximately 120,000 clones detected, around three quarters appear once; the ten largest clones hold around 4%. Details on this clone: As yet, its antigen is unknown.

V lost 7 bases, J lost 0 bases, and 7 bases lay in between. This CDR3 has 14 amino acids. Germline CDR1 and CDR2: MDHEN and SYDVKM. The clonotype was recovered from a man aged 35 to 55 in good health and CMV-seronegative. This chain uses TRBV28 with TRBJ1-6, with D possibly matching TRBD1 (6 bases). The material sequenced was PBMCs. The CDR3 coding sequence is TGTGCCAGCAAAGGGGGCTCCTATAATTCACCCCTCCACTTT. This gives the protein CASKGGSYNSPLHF. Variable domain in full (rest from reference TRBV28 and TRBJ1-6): DVKVTQSSRYLVKRTGEKVFLECVQDMDHENMFWYRQDPGLGLRLIYFSYDVKMKEKGDIPEGYSVSREKKERFSLILESASTNQTSMYLCASKGGSYNSPLHFGNGTRLTVT.